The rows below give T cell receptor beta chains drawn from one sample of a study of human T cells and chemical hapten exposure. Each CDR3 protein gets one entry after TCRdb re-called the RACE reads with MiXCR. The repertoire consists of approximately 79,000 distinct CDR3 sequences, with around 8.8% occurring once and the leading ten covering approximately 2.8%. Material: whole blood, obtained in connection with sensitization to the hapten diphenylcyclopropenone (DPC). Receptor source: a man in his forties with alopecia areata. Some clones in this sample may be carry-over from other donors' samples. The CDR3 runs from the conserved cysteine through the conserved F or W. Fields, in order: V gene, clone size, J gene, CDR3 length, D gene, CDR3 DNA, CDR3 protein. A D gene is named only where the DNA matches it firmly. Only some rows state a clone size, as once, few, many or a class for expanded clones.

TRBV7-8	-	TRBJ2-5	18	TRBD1	TGTGCCAGCAGCTTAGTCGATTTTTCTGGCAGGGGGAAAGAGACCCAGTACTTC	CASSLVDFSGRGKETQYF
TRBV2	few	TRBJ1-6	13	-	TGTGCCAGCAGGGAAACTACAGGGTACGCCCTCCACTTT	CASRETTGYALHF
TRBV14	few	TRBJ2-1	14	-	TGTGCCAGCAGCCGAAGGGTAGGGGACAATGAGCAGTTCTTC	CASSRRVGDNEQFF
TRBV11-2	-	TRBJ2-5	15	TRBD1	TGTGCCAGCAGCTTTGACAGGGGGAGTCAAGAGACCCAGTACTTC	CASSFDRGSQETQYF
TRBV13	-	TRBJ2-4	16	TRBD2	TGTGCCAGCAGCTTAGATGGTAGCGGGACCAAAAACATTCAGTACTTC	CASSLDGSGTKNIQYF
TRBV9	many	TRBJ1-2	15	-	TGTGCCAGCAGCGTAGGGGGTATGGGGGACTATGGCTACACCTTC	CASSVGGMGDYGYTF
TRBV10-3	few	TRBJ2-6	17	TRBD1	TGTGCCATCAGGGGGGACAGGGAAAGCTCTGGGGCCAACGTCCTGACTTTC	CAIRGDRESSGANVLTF
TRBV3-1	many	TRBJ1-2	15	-	TGTGCCAGCAGCCAAGAGCCCGGGGAGCATAGGGGCTACACCTTC	CASSQEPGEHRGYTF
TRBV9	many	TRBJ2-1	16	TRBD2	TGTGCCAGCAGTCCTCTAGCGGGACTCCGATACAATGAGCAGTTCTTC	CASSPLAGLRYNEQFF
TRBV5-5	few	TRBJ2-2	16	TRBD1	TGTGCCAGCACCCTCACCCCCAGGGGGAGTGGCGGGGAGCTGTTTTTT	CASTLTPRGSGGELFF
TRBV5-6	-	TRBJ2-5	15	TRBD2	TGTGCCAGCAGCTTGGGACTAGCGGGACTTGAGACCCAGTACTTC	CASSLGLAGLETQYF
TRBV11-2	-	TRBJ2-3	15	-	TGTGCCAGCAGCTTACTCCCCGGGAGTTTAGATACGCAGTATTTT	CASSLLPGSLDTQYF
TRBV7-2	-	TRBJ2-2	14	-	TGTGCCAGCAGCCCCAGGTCTCGGGGGGGGGAGCTGTTTTTT	CASSPRSRGGELFF
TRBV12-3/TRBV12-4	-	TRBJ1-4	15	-	TGTGCCAGCAGCCGACGGTCCCGGGGCGGTGAAAAACTGTTTTTT	CASSRRSRGGEKLFF
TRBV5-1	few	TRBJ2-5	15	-	TGCGCCAGCAGCCCCCCCGAGTTGGACCAAGAGACCCAGTACTTC	CASSPPELDQETQYF
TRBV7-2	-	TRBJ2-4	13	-	TGTGCCAGCAGTCCCCCAGCCAAAAACATTCAGTACTTC	CASSPPAKNIQYF
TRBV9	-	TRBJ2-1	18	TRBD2	TGTGCCAGCAGCCCCTCAATAGCGGGAGGCACCCGGATAAATGAGCAGTTCTTC	CASSPSIAGGTRINEQFF
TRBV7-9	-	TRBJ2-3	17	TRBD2	TGTGCCAGCAGCTTAGTTACCCGACTAGCGGGCACAGATACGCAGTATTTT	CASSLVTRLAGTDTQYF
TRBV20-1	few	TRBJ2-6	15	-	TGCAGTGCTAGAGGTAGTCACTCTGGGGCCAACGTCCTGACTTTC	CSARGSHSGANVLTF
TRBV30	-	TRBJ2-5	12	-	TGTGCCTGGAGTAAAATAGTGGAGACCCAGTACTTC	CAWSKIVETQYF
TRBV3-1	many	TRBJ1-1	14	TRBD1	TGTGCCAGCAGCCTGGGACAGGGATCCACTGAAGCTTTCTTT	CASSLGQGSTEAFF
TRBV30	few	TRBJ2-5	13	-	TGTGCCTGGAGTGTACGGGGGAGGAAGACCCAGTACTTC	CAWSVRGRKTQYF
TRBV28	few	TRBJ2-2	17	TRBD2	TGTGCCAGCAGCCAGACTAGCGGGAGGGCCGGAACCGGGGAGCTGTTTTTT	CASSQTSGRAGTGELFF
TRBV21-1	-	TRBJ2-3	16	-	TGTGCCAGCAGCAAAGGGGTCCCACCGGTCACAGATACGCAGTATTTT	CASSKGVPPVTDTQYF
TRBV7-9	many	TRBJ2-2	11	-	TGCATCGGGGAGGACACCGGGGAGCTGTTTTTT	CIGEDTGELFF
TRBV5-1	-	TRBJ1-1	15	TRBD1	TGCGCCAGCAGCACCCGGACAGGGGCGAACACTGAAGCTTTCTTT	CASSTRTGANTEAFF
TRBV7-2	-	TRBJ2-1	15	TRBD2	TGTGCCAGCGGGGGGGTTAGCGGGAGGGCAAATGAGCAGTTCTTC	CASGGVSGRANEQFF
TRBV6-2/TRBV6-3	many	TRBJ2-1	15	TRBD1	TGTGCCAGCACCGATGGACAGGGGAACTACAATGAGCAGTTCTTC	CASTDGQGNYNEQFF
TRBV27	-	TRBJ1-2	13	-	TGTGCCAGCAGTTTAGGGGGAGGCTATGGCTACACCTTC	CASSLGGGYGYTF
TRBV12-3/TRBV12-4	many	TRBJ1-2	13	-	TGTGCCAGCAGTTCCTCGGCTGTGCGGGGCTACACCTTC	CASSSSAVRGYTF
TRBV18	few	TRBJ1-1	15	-	TGTGCCAGCTCACCCCCTACTCAGGCGCACACTGAAGCTTTCTTT	CASSPPTQAHTEAFF
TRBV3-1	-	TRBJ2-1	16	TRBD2	TGTACCAGCAGCCTGACCGGAGGGACTAGCGGAAATGAGGAGTTCTTC	CTSSLTGGTSGNEEFF
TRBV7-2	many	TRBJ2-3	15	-	TGTGCCAGCAGCTTGGTGGCGACTAGCACAGATACGCAGTATTTT	CASSLVATSTDTQYF
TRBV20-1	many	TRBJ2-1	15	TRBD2	TGCAGTGCTAGCTCGCTAGCGGGAGGAAACAATGAGCAGTTCTTC	CSASSLAGGNNEQFF
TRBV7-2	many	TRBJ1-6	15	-	TGTGCCAGCAGCTTAGCAATGGGCGGGCGATCACCCCTCCACTTT	CASSLAMGGRSPLHF
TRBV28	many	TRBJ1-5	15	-	TGTGCCAGCAGTTCCCGACACGGCATCAATCAGCCCCAGCATTTT	CASSSRHGINQPQHF
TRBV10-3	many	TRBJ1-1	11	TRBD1	TGTGCCATCAGTGGACAGGGGGAAGCTTTCTTT	CAISGQGEAFF
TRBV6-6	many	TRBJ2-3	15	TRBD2	TGTGCCAGCATCATAGCGGGAAAAAAGACAGATACGCAGTATTTT	CASIIAGKKTDTQYF
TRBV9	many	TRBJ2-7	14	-	TGTGCCAGCAGCGTGAGCGGATTTCCCTACGAGCAGTACTTC	CASSVSGFPYEQYF
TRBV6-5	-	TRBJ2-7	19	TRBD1	TGTGCCAGCAGCCAGGATAGACCGGGACAGGGGCCAGACTCCTACGAGCAGTACTTC	CASSQDRPGQGPDSYEQYF
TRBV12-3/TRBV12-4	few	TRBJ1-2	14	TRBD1	TGTGCCAGCAGTCCTATGACAGGGAACGATGGCTACACCTTC	CASSPMTGNDGYTF
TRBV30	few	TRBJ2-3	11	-	TGTGCCTGGAGTGACCTAGATACGCAGTATTTT	CAWSDLDTQYF
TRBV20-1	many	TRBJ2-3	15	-	TGCAGTGCTAGAGACGGGACGCCTGAGGGAGATACGCAGTATTTT	CSARDGTPEGDTQYF
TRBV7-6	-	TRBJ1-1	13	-	TGTGCCAGCAGCCCACAGGGCGGCACTGAAGCTTTCTTT	CASSPQGGTEAFF
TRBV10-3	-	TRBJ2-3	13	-	TGTGCCATCAGGGGCCCCCTTATGGATACGCAGTATTTT	CAIRGPLMDTQYF
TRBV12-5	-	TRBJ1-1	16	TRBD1	TGTGCTAGTGGTTTTAGCCCAGGGGGGGAGGGGACTGAAGCTTTCTTT	CASGFSPGGEGTEAFF
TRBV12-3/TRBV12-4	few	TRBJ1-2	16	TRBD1	TGTGCCAGCACTCCCCGGGGGTCAGGGGGGGGATATGGCTACACCTTC	CASTPRGSGGGYGYTF
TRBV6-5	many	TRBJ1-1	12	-	TGTGCCACCAGACAGGACAACACTGAAGCTTTCTTT	CATRQDNTEAFF
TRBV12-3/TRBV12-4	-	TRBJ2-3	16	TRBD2	TGTGCCAGCAGTTTATACGGGACTAGCGGCACAGATACGCAGTATTTT	CASSLYGTSGTDTQYF
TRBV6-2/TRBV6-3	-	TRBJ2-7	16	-	TGTGCCAGCAGTTACCCAGCATTTCAGGGAGCGGCGGAGCAGTACTTC	CASSYPAFQGAAEQYF
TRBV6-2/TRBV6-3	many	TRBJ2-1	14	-	TGTGCCAGCAGTTACAAGGGTAGCTACAATGAGCAGTTCTTC	CASSYKGSYNEQFF
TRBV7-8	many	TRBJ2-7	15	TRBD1	TGTGCCAGCAGCTCCCGGGACAGGGATACCTACGAGCAGTACTTC	CASSSRDRDTYEQYF
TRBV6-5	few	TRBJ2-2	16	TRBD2	TGTGCCAGCAGTTGGGCCGGCGGGAGGACCACCGGGGAGCTGTTTTTT	CASSWAGGRTTGELFF
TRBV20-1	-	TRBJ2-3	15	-	TGCAGTGCAGATAGGGAGGTCGGAGACACAGATACGCAGTATTTT	CSADREVGDTDTQYF
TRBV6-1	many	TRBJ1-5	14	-	TGTGCCAGTCTACAGGGCAAGGGCAATCAGCCCCAGCATTTT	CASLQGKGNQPQHF
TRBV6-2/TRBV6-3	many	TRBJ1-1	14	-	TGTGCCAGCAGTTCCCCCCGGGGGGCGAATGAAGCTTTCTTT	CASSSPRGANEAFF
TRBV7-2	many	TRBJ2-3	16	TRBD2	TGTGCCAGCAGCTCGAGTTTAGCGGGAGGGCAAGATACGCAGTATTTT	CASSSSLAGGQDTQYF
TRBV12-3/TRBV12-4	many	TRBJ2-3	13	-	TGTGCCAGCAGTTCACAGGCCGCAGATACGCAGTATTTT	CASSSQAADTQYF
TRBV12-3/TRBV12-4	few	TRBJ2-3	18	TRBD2	TGTGCCAGCAGTCGTTCCGGGACTAGCTTTGGGAGTACAGATACGCAGTATTTT	CASSRSGTSFGSTDTQYF
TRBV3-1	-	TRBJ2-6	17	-	TGTGCCAGCAGTCCAGTTTTTCTGGATTCTGGGGCCAACGTCCTGACTTTC	CASSPVFLDSGANVLTF